These 24 T cell receptor beta chains were sequenced from one sample in a study of beta chain features in type 1 diabetes. General study findings and limits: Among patients with Type 1 diabetes, TCRB CDR3s were moderately but significantly shorter in every one of the four CD4+ subsets.

Every isolated RNA sample was fully reverse transcribed, so sequencing captured expressed TCRB transcripts. Only in-frame clones appear in the TCRdb table, and some are missing; sequencing was by immunoSEQ multiplex PCR. The sample holds hundreds of thousands of clones, over 11% seen once. These TCRs are of unknown antigen specificity. The sequenced sample consisted of naive CD4+ T cells from blood. These receptors were taken from a man aged 18 to 35 with type 1 diabetes.

This clone was detected a few times. The V gene is TRBV2, the J gene TRBJ1-3, with D unclear. V lost 7 bases, J lost 0 bases, and 22 bases lay in between. The CDR3 spans 18 residues. Germline V CDR1 and CDR2: SNHLY, FYNNEI. The CDR3 protein is CASIRAGGPNFSGNTIYF. The CDR3 DNA reads TGTGCCAGCATACGGGCAGGAGGGCCTAACTTCTCTGGAAACACCATATATTTT.

The rearrangement uses TRBV29-1 and TRBJ2-5; no clear D gene. There are 12 residues in the CDR3. Deletions cut 4 bases from V and 0 bases from J, with 6 bases between. CDR1 and CDR2 (germline): SQVTM, ANQGSEA. CDR3: CSVGAYQETQYF. The CDR3, as DNA: TGCAGCGTTGGGGCGTACCAAGAGACCCAGTACTTC.

This clone was detected only a few times. The same CDR3 can be traced to other DNA sequences in this sample. This sequence joins TRBV7-9 and TRBJ1-2; D not certain. The CDR3 runs 12 residues. Trimming removed 3 bases from V and 5 bases from J, with 7 bases in between. Germline V gene sequence: CDR1 SEHNR, CDR2 FQNEAQ (reference sequence). This chain's CDR3 is CASSLEGYGYTF. The CDR3 region has the DNA TGTGCCAGCAGCTTGGAAGGGTATGGCTACACCTTC. Looking up the rest from reference TRBV7-9 and TRBJ1-2 gives the full variable domain: DTGVSQNPRHKITKRGQNVTFRCDPISEHNRLYWYRQTLGQGPEFLTYFQNEAQLEKSRLLSDRFSAERPKGSFSTLEIQRTEQGDSAMYLCASSLEGYGYTFGSGTRLTVV.

The chain uses TRBV5-4 and TRBJ2-1; TRBD2 matches at 10 bases. Per the germline V gene, CDR1 is SGHNT and CDR2 is YYREEE (reference sequence). The ends lost 4 bases at V and 8 bases at J; junction bases unmatched: 15. The CDR3 is 17 amino acids. The CDR3 region is CASSRSLAGENFDEQFF. The CDR3 DNA follows: TGTGCCAGCAGCCGCTCTCTAGCGGGAGAAAATTTCGATGAGCAGTTCTTC.

J is TRBJ2-7 and V is TRBV4-2; possible D gene TRBD2, 6 bases. V shed 5 bases and J shed 0 bases, with 20 bases lying between them. Germline CDR1 reads LGHNA; CDR2 reads YNFKEQ. The CDR3 runs to 17 residues. The CDR3 sequence: CASSSHPGVGSSYEQYF. DNA of the CDR3: TGTGCCAGCAGCTCCCACCCGGGGGTAGGAAGCTCCTACGAGCAGTACTTC.

There are a few counts of this clone. The chain uses TRBV11-1 and TRBJ2-1; 7 nucleotides align to TRBD2. The CDR3 is made up of 13 amino acids. The junction had 8 bases not matched to a gene; V was cut back by 5 bases and J by 10 bases. CDR1 is SGHAT, CDR2 FQDESV, per germline (reference sequence). The CDR3 is CASSQALSGEQFF. In DNA form, the CDR3 reads TGTGCCAGCAGCCAAGCGCTTAGCGGGGAGCAGTTCTTC.

This chain connects TRBV11-2 to TRBJ1-1; D is unclear. Germline CDR1 SGHAT, CDR2 FQNNGV. Trimming took 4 bases from V and 6 from J, leaving 9 bases between them. This CDR3 comprises 12 residues. CDR3 sequence (DNA): TGTGCCAGCAGCTCACGCAGCGCTGAAGCTTTCTTT. Its protein product is CASSSRSAEAFF.

This clone was seen a handful of times. The rearrangement links TRBV4-2 to TRBJ2-6; 9 bases map to TRBD1. Trimming cost V 4 bases and J 0 bases; bases outside gene matches: 7. There are 18 residues in the CDR3. CDR1 and CDR2 from the germline V gene are LGHNA and YNFKEQ. CDR3 region: CASSPRTGANSGANVLTF. The CDR3 bases are TGTGCCAGCAGCCCCCGGACAGGGGCGAACTCTGGGGCCAACGTCCTGACTTTC.

V gene TRBV12-5 combines with J gene TRBJ1-1; 9 nucleotides agree with TRBD1. V lost 5 bases and J lost 4; bases outside the gene matches: 5. There are 14 residues in the CDR3. Germline V gene sequence: CDR1 LGHNT, CDR2 FRNRAP. CDR3 in DNA: TGTGCTAGTGGTCCAGACAGGGGGGTCACTGAAGCTTTCTTT. This translates into CASGPDRGVTEAFF.

This chain uses TRBV5-1 with TRBJ2-7; 10 positions agree with TRBD1. The CDR3 length is 15 residues. Germline lookup yields CDR1 SGHRS and CDR2 YFSETQ. V dropped 2 bases and J dropped 2; count of bases not matched to a gene: 4. This chain's CDR3 is CASSLGTGETYEQYF. Written as DNA, the CDR3 is TGCGCCAGCAGCTTAGGGACAGGGGAAACCTACGAGCAGTACTTC. Combining the CDR3 with reference TRBV5-1 and TRBJ2-7 gives the whole variable domain KAGVTQTPRYLIKTRGQQVTLSCSPISGHRSVSWYQQTPGQGLQFLFEYFSETQRNKGNFPGRFSGRQFSNSRSEMNVSTLELGDSALYLCASSLGTGETYEQYFGPGTRLTVT.

This clone was counted many times. Different DNA sequences within this sample yield the same CDR3. The J gene is TRBJ2-3, the V gene TRBV7-2; no reliable D call. Germline V gene lookup returns CDR1 SGHTA and CDR2 FQGNSA. This CDR3 region has 13 residues. Between the trimmed V and J ends, which lost 5 bases and 2 bases, there was a span of 8 bases. CDR3 residues: CASSPGPTDTQYF. The CDR3 DNA reads as TGTGCCAGCAGCCCGGGCCCCACAGATACGCAGTATTTT.

The chain links TRBV28 to TRBJ2-5, with D possibly called TRBD1 or TRBD2 (6 bases each). Germline assignment: CDR1 MDHEN and CDR2 SYDVKM. Trimming removed 1 base from V and 5 bases from J, with 14 bases in between. The CDR3 is 15 residues long. CDR3 loop: CASSLLGQGGETQYF. In nucleotides, the CDR3 is TGTGCCAGCAGTTTATTGGGGCAAGGGGGGGAGACCCAGTACTTC. The full variable domain, in which reference TRBV28 and TRBJ2-5 provide the parts outside the CDR3, is DVKVTQSSRYLVKRTGEKVFLECVQDMDHENMFWYRQDPGLGLRLIYFSYDVKMKEKGDIPEGYSVSREKKERFSLILESASTNQTSMYLCASSLLGQGGETQYFGPGTRLLVL.

The chain uses TRBV6-6 and TRBJ1-1; 8 nucleotides agree with TRBD1. The germline V gene has CDR1 MNHNY and CDR2 SVGAGI (reference sequence). The CDR3 runs to 12 residues. V was clipped by 5 bases and J by 7 bases; unmatched bases: 3. In nucleotides, the CDR3 is TGTGCCAGCAGTCAGGGGGCCTATGAAGCTTTCTTT. As protein: CASSQGAYEAFF.

V gene TRBV30 combines with J gene TRBJ1-1; D may be TRBD1 (6 bases). Germline values: CDR1 GTSNPN, CDR2 SVGIG (reference sequence). The CDR3 is 14 amino acids. Trimming took off 1 base at V and 8 bases at J, with 17 bases between the two ends. The chain's CDR3 is CAWSEMTGWVEAFF. The CDR3 DNA reads as TGTGCCTGGAGTGAAATGACAGGTTGGGTGGAAGCTTTCTTT.

This clone was counted a few times. This rearrangement joins TRBV29-1 to TRBJ1-5; TRBD1 aligns across 9 bases. The CDR3 has 16 amino acids. Germline loops: CDR1 SQVTM, CDR2 ANQGSEA. With V trimmed by 2 bases and J by 6 bases, 11 bases remained unmatched. This CDR3 reads CSVEFWTGVVGQPQHF. The CDR3 region has the DNA TGCAGCGTTGAATTTTGGACAGGGGTAGTGGGTCAGCCCCAGCATTTT.

The chain has TRBV5-1 and TRBJ1-4; 7 bases map to TRBD1. The CDR3 loop spans 14 amino acids. Per the germline V gene, CDR1 is SGHRS and CDR2 is YFSETQ. V lost 0 bases, J lost 8 bases, and 4 bases stayed unmatched. DNA for the CDR3: TGCGCCAGCAGCTTGGGACAGGGCCACGAAAAACTGTTTTTT. Encoded protein: CASSLGQGHEKLFF.

V is TRBV4-2 and J is TRBJ1-6; 8 bases are shared with TRBD1. The CDR3 totals 18 residues. Unmatched junction bases numbered 10, after V lost 0 bases and J lost 6 bases. The V gene's germline CDR1 is LGHNA and CDR2 YNFKEQ. In nucleotides, the CDR3 is TGTGCCAGCAGCCAAGATCGTACGGGGGACAGGTGTAATTCACCCCTCCACTTT. This codes for CASSQDRTGDRCNSPLHF.

This clone has only a few counts. The V and J genes are TRBV7-9 and TRBJ2-1, with D maybe TRBD2 (6 bases). The CDR3 extends over 15 amino acids. Germline assignment: CDR1 SEHNR and CDR2 FQNEAQ (reference sequence). V gave up 4 bases and J gave up 8 bases, with 18 bases separating them. The DNA for the CDR3 is TGTGCCAGCAGCTACGGACTACTCCCGGTGGATGAGCAGTTCTTC. The encoded protein is CASSYGLLPVDEQFF. The entire variable domain, with the rest obtained from reference TRBV7-9 and TRBJ2-1, is as follows: DTGVSQNPRHKITKRGQNVTFRCDPISEHNRLYWYRQTLGQGPEFLTYFQNEAQLEKSRLLSDRFSAERPKGSFSTLEIQRTEQGDSAMYLCASSYGLLPVDEQFFGPGTRLTVL.

This chain links TRBV6-1 with TRBJ1-1; TRBD1 might be the D (5 bases). Germline V lookup: CDR1 MNHNS, CDR2 SASEGT. The CDR3 runs 15 residues. Trimming stripped 5 bases from V and 1 base from J, with 14 bases between. The CDR3 is CASSNKGHTNTEAFF. The CDR3 nucleotides read TGTGCCAGCAGTAATAAAGGACATACGAACACTGAAGCTTTCTTT.

On this clone: The same CDR3 arises from other DNA sequences in this sample as well. This rearrangement joins TRBV7-9 to TRBJ2-7, with 7 bases that match TRBD1. The trim removed 5 bases at V and 2 bases at J, leaving 3 bases unmatched. Germline CDR1 reads SEHNR; CDR2 reads FQNEAQ (reference sequence). The CDR3 runs to 13 residues. The CDR3 is CASSRQGTYEQYF. CDR3 sequence (DNA): TGTGCCAGCAGCCGACAGGGAACCTACGAGCAGTACTTC.

This clone has only a few counts. V usage is TRBV27 and J usage is TRBJ2-7, with a possible D match to TRBD2 (5 bases). This CDR3 region has 14 residues. Germline V gives CDR1 MNHEY, CDR2 SMNVEV (reference sequence). V was trimmed by 3 bases and J by 4 bases, leaving 13 bases between them. CDR3 coding DNA: TGTGCCAGCAGTTTTGAGGGAACCGAATACGAGCAGTACTTC. Translated: CASSFEGTEYEQYF.

This clone appeared a few times. V and J are TRBV19 and TRBJ2-7, with 13 bases identical to TRBD2. The CDR3 runs to 16 residues. The V and J ends lost 5 bases and 4 bases, in that order; junction bases with no gene match: 8. Germline V gives CDR1 LNHDA, CDR2 SQIVND (reference sequence). For the CDR3, the DNA is TGTGCCAGTAGTGCGGGACTAGCGGGAATATCGTACGAGCAGTACTTC. Its protein product is CASSAGLAGISYEQYF. The full variable domain, rest sourced from reference TRBV19 and TRBJ2-7, is DGGITQSPKYLFRKEGQNVTLSCEQNLNHDAMYWYRQDPGQGLRLIYYSQIVNDFQKGDIAEGYSVSREKKESFPLTVTSAQKNPTAFYLCASSAGLAGISYEQYFGPGTRLTVT.

The chain links TRBV18 to TRBJ1-5, with 7 bases lining up with TRBD1. Trimming cost V 3 bases and J 4 bases; bases outside gene matches: 3. This CDR3 is 14 amino acids long. CDR1 and CDR2 from the germline V gene are KGHSH and LQKENI. CDR3 nucleotides: TGTGCCAGCTCACCTGGGACAGCGAATCAGCCCCAGCATTTT. This codes for CASSPGTANQPQHF.

This clone was seen a handful of times. The chain links TRBV27 to TRBJ1-2; TRBD1 might be the D (5 bases). Germline CDR1 is MNHEY and CDR2 is SMNVEV (reference sequence). Trimming removed 5 bases at V and 4 bases at J, with 14 bases between. The CDR3 consists of 14 residues. The CDR3: CASSPLVGVYGYTF. The CDR3 nucleotides are TGTGCCAGCAGTCCTTTAGTAGGGGTCTATGGCTACACCTTC.